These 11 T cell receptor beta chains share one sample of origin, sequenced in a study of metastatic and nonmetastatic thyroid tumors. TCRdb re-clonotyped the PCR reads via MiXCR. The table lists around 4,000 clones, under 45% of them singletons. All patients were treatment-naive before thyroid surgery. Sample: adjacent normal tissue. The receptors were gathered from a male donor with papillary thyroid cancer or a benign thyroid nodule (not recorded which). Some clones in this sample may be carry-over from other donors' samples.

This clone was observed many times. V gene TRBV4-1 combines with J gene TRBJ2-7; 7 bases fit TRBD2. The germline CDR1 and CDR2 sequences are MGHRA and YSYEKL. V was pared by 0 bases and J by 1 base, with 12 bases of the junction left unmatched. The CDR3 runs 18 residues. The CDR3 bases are TGCGCCAGCAGCCAAGATCGGGCTAGCGCGGGAGAATCCTACGAGCAGTACTTC. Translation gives CASSQDRASAGESYEQYF.

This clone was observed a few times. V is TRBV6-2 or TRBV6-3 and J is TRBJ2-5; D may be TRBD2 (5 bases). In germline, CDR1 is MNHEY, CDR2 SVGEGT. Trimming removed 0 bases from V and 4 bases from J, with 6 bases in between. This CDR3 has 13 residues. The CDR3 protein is CASSYSAGETQYF. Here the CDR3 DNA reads TGTGCCAGCAGTTACTCGGCGGGAGAGACCCAGTACTTC.

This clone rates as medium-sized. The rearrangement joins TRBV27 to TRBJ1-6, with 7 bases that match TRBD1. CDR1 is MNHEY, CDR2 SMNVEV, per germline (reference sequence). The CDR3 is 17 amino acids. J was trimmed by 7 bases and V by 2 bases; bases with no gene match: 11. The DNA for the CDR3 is TGTGCCAGCAGTTTAGCCCCCCCAGGGGGGAGCAATTCACCCCTCCACTTT. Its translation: CASSLAPPGGSNSPLHF.

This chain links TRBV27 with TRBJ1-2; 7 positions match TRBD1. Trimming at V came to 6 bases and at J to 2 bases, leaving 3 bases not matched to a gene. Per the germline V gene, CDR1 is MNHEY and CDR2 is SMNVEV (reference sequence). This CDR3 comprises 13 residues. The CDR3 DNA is TGTGCCAGCAGCCCGGGACAGAACTATGGCTACACCTTC. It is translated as CASSPGQNYGYTF.

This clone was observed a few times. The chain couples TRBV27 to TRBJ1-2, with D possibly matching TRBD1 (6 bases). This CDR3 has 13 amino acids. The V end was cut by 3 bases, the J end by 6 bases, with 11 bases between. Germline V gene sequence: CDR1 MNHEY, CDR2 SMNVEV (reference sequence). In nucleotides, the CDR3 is TGTGCCAGCAGTTTGCAGGGGCGGCATGGCTACACCTTC. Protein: CASSLQGRHGYTF.

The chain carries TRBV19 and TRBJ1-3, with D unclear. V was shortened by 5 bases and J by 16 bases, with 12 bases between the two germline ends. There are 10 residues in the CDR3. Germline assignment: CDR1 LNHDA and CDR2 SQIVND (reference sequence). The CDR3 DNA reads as TGTGCCAGTAGTGGAGGAGACCGGTATTTT. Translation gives CASSGGDRYF.

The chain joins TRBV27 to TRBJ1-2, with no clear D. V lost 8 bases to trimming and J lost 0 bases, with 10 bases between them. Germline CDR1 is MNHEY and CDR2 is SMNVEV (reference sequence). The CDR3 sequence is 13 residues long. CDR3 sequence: CASAPHPNYGYTF. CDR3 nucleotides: TGTGCCAGCGCCCCCCACCCTAACTATGGCTACACCTTC.

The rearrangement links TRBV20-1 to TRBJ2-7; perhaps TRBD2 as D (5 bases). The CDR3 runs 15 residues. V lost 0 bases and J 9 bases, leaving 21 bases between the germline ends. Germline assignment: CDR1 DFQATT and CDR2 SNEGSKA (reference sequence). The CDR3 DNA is TGCAGTGCTAGAGATCGGGGTCTGCAGGCCTCGGGGCAGTACTTC. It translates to CSARDRGLQASGQYF.

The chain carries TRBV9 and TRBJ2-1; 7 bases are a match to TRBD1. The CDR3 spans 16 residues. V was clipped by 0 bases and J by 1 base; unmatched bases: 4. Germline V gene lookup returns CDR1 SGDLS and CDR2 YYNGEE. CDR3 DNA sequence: TGTGCCAGCAGCGTAGCCCCGGGACAGTCCTACAATGAGCAGTTCTTC. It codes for CASSVAPGQSYNEQFF.

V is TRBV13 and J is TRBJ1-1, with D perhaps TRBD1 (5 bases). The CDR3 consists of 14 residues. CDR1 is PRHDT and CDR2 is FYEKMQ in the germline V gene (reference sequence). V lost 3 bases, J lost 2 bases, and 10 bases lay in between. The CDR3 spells CASSFGGDNTEAFF. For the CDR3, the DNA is TGTGCCAGCAGCTTTGGGGGGGACAACACTGAAGCTTTCTTT.

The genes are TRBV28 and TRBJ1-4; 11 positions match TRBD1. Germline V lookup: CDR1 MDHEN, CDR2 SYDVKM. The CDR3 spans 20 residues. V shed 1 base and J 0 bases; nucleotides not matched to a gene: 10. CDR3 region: CASSLLFGQGASATNEKLFF. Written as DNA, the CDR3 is TGTGCCAGCAGTTTATTGTTCGGACAGGGGGCCTCTGCAACTAATGAAAAACTGTTTTTT. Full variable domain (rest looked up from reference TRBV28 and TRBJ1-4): DVKVTQSSRYLVKRTGEKVFLECVQDMDHENMFWYRQDPGLGLRLIYFSYDVKMKEKGDIPEGYSVSREKKERFSLILESASTNQTSMYLCASSLLFGQGASATNEKLFFGSGTQLSVL.